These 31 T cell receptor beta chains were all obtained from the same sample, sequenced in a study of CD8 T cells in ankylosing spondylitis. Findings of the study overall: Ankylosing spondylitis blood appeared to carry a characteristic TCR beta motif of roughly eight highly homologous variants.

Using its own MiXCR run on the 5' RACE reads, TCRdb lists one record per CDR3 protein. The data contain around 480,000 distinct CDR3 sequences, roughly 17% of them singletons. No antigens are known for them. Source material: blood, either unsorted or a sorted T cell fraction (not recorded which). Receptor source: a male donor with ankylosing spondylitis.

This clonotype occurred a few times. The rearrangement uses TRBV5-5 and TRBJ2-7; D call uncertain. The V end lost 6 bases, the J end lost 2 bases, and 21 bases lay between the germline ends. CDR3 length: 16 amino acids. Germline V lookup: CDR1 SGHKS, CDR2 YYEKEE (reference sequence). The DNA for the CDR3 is TGTGCCAGCACCCACCTACCGGCTTCCACGACCTACGAGCAGTACTTC. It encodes CASTHLPASTTYEQYF.

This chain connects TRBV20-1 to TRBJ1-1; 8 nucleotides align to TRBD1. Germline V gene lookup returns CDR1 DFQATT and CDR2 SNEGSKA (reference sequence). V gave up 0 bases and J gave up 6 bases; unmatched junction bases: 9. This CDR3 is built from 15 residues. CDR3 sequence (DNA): TGCAGTGCTAGAGATCTAAGGACAGGGCGGCCTGAAGCTTTCTTT. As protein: CSARDLRTGRPEAFF.

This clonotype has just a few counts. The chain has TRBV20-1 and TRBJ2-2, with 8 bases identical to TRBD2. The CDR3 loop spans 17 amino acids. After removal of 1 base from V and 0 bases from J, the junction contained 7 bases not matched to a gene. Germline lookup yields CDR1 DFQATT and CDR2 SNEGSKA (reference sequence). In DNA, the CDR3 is TGCAGTGCTAGAGGAAGGTCGGGACTAGCGAACACCGGGGAGCTGTTTTTT. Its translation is CSARGRSGLANTGELFF.

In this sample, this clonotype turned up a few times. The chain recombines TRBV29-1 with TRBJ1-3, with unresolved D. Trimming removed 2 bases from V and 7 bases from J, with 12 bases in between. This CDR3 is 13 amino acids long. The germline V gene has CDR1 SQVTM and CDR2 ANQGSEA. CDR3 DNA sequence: TGCAGCGTTGAAACCCCTGCGCGTAACACCATATATTTT. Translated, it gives CSVETPARNTIYF.

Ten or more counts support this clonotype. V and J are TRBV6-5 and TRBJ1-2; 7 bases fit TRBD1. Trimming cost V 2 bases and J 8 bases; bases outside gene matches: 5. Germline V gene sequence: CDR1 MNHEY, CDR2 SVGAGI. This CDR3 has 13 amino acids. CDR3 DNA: TGTGCCAGCAGTTACGGGCAGGGGGGAGGCTACACCTTC. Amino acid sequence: CASSYGQGGGYTF.

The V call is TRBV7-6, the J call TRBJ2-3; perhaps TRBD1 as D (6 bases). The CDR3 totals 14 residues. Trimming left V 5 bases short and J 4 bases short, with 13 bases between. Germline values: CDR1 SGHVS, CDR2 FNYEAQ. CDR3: CASSTTGLPDTQYF. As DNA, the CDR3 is TGTGCCAGCAGCACCACAGGGTTGCCAGATACGCAGTATTTT.

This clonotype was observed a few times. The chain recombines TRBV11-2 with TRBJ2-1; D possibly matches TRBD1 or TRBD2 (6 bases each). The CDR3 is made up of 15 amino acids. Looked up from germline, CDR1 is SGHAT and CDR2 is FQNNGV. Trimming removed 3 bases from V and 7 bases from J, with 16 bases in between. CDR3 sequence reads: CASSFGKGGRNEQFF. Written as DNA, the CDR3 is TGTGCCAGCAGCTTCGGAAAGGGGGGAAGAAATGAGCAGTTCTTC. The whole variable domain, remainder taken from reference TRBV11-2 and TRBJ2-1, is EAGVAQSPRYKIIEKRQSVAFWCNPISGHATLYWYQQILGQGPKLLIQFQNNGVVDDSQLPKDRFSAERLKGVDSTLKIQPAKLEDSAVYLCASSFGKGGRNEQFFGPGTRLTVL.

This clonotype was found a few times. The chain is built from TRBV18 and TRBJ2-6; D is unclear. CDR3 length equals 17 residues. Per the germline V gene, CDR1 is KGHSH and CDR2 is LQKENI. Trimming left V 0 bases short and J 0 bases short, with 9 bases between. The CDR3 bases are TGTGCCAGCTCACCACCGGAGTCGTACTCTGGGGCCAACGTCCTGACTTTC. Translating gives CASSPPESYSGANVLTF.

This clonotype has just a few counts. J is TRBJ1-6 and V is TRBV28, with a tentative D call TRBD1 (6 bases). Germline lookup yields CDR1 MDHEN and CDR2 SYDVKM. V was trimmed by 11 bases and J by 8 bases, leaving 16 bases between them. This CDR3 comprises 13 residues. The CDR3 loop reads CAFGGTSYSPLHF. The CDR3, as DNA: TGTGCCTTTGGGGGCACCAGCTATTCACCCCTCCACTTT.

The CDR3: CASSVEGRTEAFF. The DNA for the CDR3 is TGTGCCAGCAGTGTTGAAGGGAGGACTGAAGCTTTCTTT. This rearrangement joins TRBV2 to TRBJ1-1; D gene uncertain. The CDR3 covers 13 residues. Germline loops: CDR1 SNHLY, CDR2 FYNNEI. V lost 4 bases, J lost 5 bases, and 11 bases lay in between.

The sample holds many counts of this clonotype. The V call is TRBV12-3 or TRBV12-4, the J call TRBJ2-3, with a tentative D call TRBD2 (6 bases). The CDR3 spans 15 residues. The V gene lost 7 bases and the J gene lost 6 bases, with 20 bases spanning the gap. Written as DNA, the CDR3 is TGTGCCAGCACGCCGACCACAATGGAGGGTGATACGCAGTATTTT. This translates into CASTPTTMEGDTQYF.

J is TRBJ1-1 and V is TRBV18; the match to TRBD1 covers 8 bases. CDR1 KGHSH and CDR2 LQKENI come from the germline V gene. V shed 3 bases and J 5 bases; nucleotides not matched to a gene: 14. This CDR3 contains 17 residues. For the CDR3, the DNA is TGTGCCAGCTCACCTACTATGACAGGGGTTTCTGAAACTGAAGCTTTCTTT. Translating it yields CASSPTMTGVSETEAFF.

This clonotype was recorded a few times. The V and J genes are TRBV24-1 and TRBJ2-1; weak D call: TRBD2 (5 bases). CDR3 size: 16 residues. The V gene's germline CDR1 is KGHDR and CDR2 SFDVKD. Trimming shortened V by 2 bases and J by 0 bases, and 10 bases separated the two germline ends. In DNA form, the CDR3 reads TGTGCCACCAGTGATTCTAGCATCCACTCCTACAATGAGCAGTTCTTC. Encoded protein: CATSDSSIHSYNEQFF.

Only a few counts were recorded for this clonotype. The CDR3 bases are TGTGCCAGCAGCTTGGGCGGGGCCGAGAATGAGCAGTTCTTC. Translating it yields CASSLGGAENEQFF. The chain links TRBV7-8 to TRBJ2-1; perhaps TRBD2 as D (6 bases). The CDR3 is 14 amino acids. Germline CDR1 and CDR2: SGHVS and FQNEAQ. Between the trimmed V and J ends, which lost 3 bases and 7 bases, there was a span of 13 bases. Full variable domain (outside the CDR3, taken from reference TRBV7-8 and TRBJ2-1): GAGVSQSPRYKVAKRGQDVALRCDPISGHVSLFWYQQALGQGPEFLTYFQNEAQLDKSGLPSDRFFAERPEGSVSTLKIQRTQQEDSAVYLCASSLGGAENEQFFGPGTRLTVL.

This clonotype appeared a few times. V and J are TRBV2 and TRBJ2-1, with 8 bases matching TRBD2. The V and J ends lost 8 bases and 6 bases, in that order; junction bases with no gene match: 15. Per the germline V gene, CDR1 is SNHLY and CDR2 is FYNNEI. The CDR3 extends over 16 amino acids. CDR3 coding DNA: TGTGCCAGCTCCGGGGTAGCGGGGCCCAGAGGCAATGAGCAGTTCTTC. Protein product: CASSGVAGPRGNEQFF.

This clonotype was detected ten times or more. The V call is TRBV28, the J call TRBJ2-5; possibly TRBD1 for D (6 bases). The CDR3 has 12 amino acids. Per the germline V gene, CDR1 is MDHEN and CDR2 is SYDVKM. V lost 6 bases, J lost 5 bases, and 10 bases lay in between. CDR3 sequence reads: CASRQGSETQYF. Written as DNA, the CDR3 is TGTGCCAGCAGGCAGGGGTCCGAGACCCAGTACTTC.

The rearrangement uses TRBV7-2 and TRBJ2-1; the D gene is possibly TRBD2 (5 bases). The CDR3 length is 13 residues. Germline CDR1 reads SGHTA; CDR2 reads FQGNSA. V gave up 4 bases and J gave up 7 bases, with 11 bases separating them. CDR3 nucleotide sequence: TGTGCCAGCAGCTCCTACCCGGGGAATGAGCAGTTCTTC. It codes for CASSSYPGNEQFF.

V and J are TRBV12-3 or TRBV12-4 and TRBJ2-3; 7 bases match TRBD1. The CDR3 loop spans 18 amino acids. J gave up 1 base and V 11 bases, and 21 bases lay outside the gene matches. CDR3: CALSRTPGQANRTDTQYF. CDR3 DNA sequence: TGTGCCCTCTCCCGAACCCCTGGACAGGCCAACCGCACAGATACGCAGTATTTT.

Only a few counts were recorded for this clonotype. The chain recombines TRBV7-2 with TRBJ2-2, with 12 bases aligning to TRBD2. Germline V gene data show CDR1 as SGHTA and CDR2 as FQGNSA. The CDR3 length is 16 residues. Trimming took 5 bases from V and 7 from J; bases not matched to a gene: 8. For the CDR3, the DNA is TGTGCCAGCAGCCCCTTGGCGGGACTAGCGGGCGGGGAGCTGTTTTTT. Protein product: CASSPLAGLAGGELFF.

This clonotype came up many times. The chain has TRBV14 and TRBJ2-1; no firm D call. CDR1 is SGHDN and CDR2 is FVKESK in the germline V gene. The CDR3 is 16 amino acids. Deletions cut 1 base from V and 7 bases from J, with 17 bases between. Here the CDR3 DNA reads TGTGCCAGCAGCCAAGTTTGGGTGCGTAGCCATAATGAGCAGTTCTTC. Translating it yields CASSQVWVRSHNEQFF.

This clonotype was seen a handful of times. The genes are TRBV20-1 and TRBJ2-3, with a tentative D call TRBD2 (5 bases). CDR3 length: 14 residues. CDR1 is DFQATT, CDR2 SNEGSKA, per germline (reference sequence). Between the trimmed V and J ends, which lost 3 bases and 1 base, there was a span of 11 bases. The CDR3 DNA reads TGCAGTGCTAGTTTGAGCGGCCGCACAGATACGCAGTATTTT. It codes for CSASLSGRTDTQYF.

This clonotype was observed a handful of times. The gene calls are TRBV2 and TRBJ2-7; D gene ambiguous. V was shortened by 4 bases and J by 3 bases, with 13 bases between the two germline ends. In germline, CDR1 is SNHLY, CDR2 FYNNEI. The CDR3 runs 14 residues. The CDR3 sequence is CASSVGHGNYEQYF. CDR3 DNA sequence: TGTGCCAGCAGTGTCGGGCATGGGAACTACGAGCAGTACTTC.

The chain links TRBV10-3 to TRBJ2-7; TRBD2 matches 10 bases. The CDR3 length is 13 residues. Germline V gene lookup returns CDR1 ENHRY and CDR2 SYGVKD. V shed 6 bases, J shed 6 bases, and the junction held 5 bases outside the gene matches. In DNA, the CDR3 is TGTGCCATCAGAGCGGGAGGGGTCGGCGAGCAGTACTTC. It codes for CAIRAGGVGEQYF.

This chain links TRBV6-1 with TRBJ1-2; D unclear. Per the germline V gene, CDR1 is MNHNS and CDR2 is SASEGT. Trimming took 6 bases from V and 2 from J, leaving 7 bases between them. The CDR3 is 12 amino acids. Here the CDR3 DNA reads TGTGCCAGCAGATATTTGAACTATGGCTACACCTTC. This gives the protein CASRYLNYGYTF.

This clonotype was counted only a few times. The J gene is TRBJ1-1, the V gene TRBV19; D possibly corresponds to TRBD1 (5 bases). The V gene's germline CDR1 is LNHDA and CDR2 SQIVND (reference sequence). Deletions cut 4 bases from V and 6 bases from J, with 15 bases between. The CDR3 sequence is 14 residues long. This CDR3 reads CASSKPGQDPEAFF. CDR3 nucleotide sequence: TGTGCCAGTAGTAAACCCGGACAAGATCCTGAAGCTTTCTTT.

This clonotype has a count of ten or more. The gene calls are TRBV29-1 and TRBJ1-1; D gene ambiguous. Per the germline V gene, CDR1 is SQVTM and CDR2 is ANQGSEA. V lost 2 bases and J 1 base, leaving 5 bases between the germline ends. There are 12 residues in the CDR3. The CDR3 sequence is CSVERENTEAFF. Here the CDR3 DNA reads TGCAGCGTTGAACGCGAGAACACTGAAGCTTTCTTT. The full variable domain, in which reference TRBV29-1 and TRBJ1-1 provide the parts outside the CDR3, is SAVISQKPSRDICQRGTSLTIQCQVDSQVTMMFWYRQQPGQSLTLIATANQGSEATYESGFVIDKFPISRPNLTFSTLTVSNMSPEDSSIYLCSVERENTEAFFGQGTRLTVV.

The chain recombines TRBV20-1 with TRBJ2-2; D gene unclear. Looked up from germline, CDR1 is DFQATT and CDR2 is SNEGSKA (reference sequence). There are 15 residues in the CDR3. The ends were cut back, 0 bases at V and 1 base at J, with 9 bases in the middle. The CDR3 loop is CSARDLQENTGELFF. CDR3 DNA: TGCAGTGCTAGAGATCTGCAGGAGAACACCGGGGAGCTGTTTTTT.

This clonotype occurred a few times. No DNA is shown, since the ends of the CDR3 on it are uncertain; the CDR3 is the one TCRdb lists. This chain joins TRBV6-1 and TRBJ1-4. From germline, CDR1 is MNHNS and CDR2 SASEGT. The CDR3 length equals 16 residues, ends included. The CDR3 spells CASSLTWGRHLKNCFF.

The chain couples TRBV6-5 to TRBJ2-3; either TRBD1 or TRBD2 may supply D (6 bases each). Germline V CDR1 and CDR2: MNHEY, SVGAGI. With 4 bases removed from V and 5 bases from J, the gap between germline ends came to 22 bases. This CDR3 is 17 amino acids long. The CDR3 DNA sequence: TGTGCCAGCAGTTTTCTTTATCGGGTGGGGGGCCGAGATACGCAGTATTTT. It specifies CASSFLYRVGGRDTQYF.

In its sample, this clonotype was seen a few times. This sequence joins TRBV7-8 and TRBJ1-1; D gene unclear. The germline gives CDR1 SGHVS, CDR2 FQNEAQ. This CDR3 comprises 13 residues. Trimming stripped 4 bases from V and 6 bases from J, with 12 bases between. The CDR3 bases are TGTGCCAGCAGCTCGCGGGGTATCGCTGAAGCTTTCTTT. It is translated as CASSSRGIAEAFF.

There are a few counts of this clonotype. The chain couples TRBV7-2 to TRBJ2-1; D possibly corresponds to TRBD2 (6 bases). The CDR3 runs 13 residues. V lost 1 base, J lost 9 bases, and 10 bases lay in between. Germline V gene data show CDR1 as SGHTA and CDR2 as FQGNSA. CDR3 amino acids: CASSLVRLGEQFF. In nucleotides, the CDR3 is TGTGCCAGCAGCTTAGTGCGACTAGGTGAGCAGTTCTTC. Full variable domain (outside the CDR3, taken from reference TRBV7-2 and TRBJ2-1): GAGVSQSPSNKVTEKGKDVELRCDPISGHTALYWYRQSLGQGLEFLIYFQGNSAPDKSGLPSDRFSAERTGGSVSTLTIQRTQQEDSAVYLCASSLVRLGEQFFGPGTRLTVL.